The source of this T cell receptor (beta chain) is a study of cytotoxic CD8 clonotypes in ibrutinib-treated CLL. In the study overall: The patients comprised 11 relapsed/refractory and about 16 treatment-naive cases, some 18 IGHV unmutated. Notes on the study in general: Public clonotypes were seen rarely and were contracted or stable on treatment. Researchers report that baseline clonality outpaced age-matched healthy donors and tracked circulating CD8+ T-cell counts.

Trimming left V 7 bases short and J 2 bases short, with 25 bases between. The CDR3 contains 18 residues. Germline V gene lookup returns CDR1 MNHEY and CDR2 SMNVEV (reference sequence). A remark on this clone: The target antigen is unknown.

Clones were sequenced by immunoSEQ multiplex PCR, and TCRdb holds only the in-frame ones, with some missing. The sample yields some 150,000 clones, around 77% seen once. PBMCs were cryopreserved, and 1.5 to 2.5 micrograms of genomic DNA from them went into TCR beta libraries. This receptor was obtained from a human donor with chronic lymphocytic leukemia. The rearrangement joins TRBV27 to TRBJ2-3; D perhaps matches TRBD2 (6 bases). Specimen: PBMCs, collected after 12 months of ibrutinib treatment. CDR3 DNA sequence: TGTGCCAGCATTGAATGGTACAGTGGCGGGACCCTCACAGATACGCAGTATTTT. Translation gives CASIEWYSGGTLTDTQYF.